A selection of T cell receptor beta chains follows, all from one sample in a study of radiotherapy plus CTLA-4 blockade in lung cancer. Using immunoSEQ multiplex PCR, the repertoire was profiled, and TCRdb retains in-frame clones only, with some absent. The sample holds around 40,000 clones, about 75% seen once. The sequencing here drew on peripheral blood, taken from a patient treated with radiotherapy plus ipilimumab. Receptors originate from a human donor with non-small cell lung cancer who had stable disease on radiotherapy plus ipilimumab. The CDR3 runs from the conserved cysteine through the conserved F or W. D genes are given only for firm matches. The size entry is marked missing in some rows and otherwise reads once, few, many or a size class.

D gene: .
V gene: TRBV7-2
J gene: TRBJ1-1
clone size: .
CDR3 DNA: TGTGCCAGCAGCTGGACAGCTATTATGAACACTGAAGCTTTCTTT
CDR3 protein: CASSWTAIMNTEAFF

D gene: TRBD1
V gene: TRBV19
J gene: TRBJ1-1
clone size: .
CDR3 DNA: TGTGCCAGTAGTACCCAGAGGACAGGGCGGGATGAAGCTTTCTTT
CDR3 protein: CASSTQRTGRDEAFF

D gene: .
V gene: TRBV11-3
J gene: TRBJ2-7
clone size: .
CDR3 DNA: TGTGCCAGCAGCTTGGCCGAGCAGTACTTC
CDR3 protein: CASSLAEQYF

D gene: TRBD1
V gene: TRBV10-3
J gene: TRBJ2-5
clone size: .
CDR3 DNA: TGTGCCATCAGCTTCAGGGGGCAGGGAGAGACCCAGTACTTC
CDR3 protein: CAISFRGQGETQYF

D gene: .
V gene: TRBV4-3
J gene: TRBJ1-5
clone size: .
CDR3 DNA: TGCGCCAGCAGCCAAGAAGTAGCTCAGCCCCAGCATTTT
CDR3 protein: CASSQEVAQPQHF

D gene: .
V gene: TRBV7-9
J gene: TRBJ2-7
clone size: .
CDR3 DNA: TGTGCCAGCAGCTTAAGTACATCCTACGAGCAGTACTTC
CDR3 protein: CASSLSTSYEQYF

D gene: TRBD2
V gene: TRBV13
J gene: TRBJ2-3
clone size: .
CDR3 DNA: TGTGCCAGCAGCATCGGACTAGCGGGTTCCACAGATACGCAGTATTTT
CDR3 protein: CASSIGLAGSTDTQYF

D gene: TRBD2
V gene: TRBV7-2
J gene: TRBJ2-5
clone size: .
CDR3 DNA: TGTGCCAGCAGCTTAGGACTAGCGGGGGGAATGGAGACCCAGTACTTC
CDR3 protein: CASSLGLAGGMETQYF

D gene: TRBD2
V gene: TRBV10-2
J gene: TRBJ2-5
clone size: .
CDR3 DNA: TGCGCCAGCAGCGGGGGGGCTCAAGAGACCCAGTACTTC
CDR3 protein: CASSGGAQETQYF

D gene: .
V gene: TRBV7-2
J gene: TRBJ1-5
clone size: .
CDR3 DNA: TGTGCCAGCAGCTTAGCTAGCATTAGCAATCAGCCCCAGCATTTT
CDR3 protein: CASSLASISNQPQHF

D gene: TRBD1
V gene: TRBV18
J gene: TRBJ1-1
clone size: .
CDR3 DNA: TGTGCCAGCTCCCCCAACAGGGGTGAGACTGAAGCTTTCTTT
CDR3 protein: CASSPNRGETEAFF

D gene: TRBD1
V gene: TRBV18
J gene: TRBJ2-2
clone size: .
CDR3 DNA: TGTGCCAGCTCACTCAAGGGGGCGCTTAACACCGGGGAGCTGTTTTTT
CDR3 protein: CASSLKGALNTGELFF

D gene: .
V gene: TRBV5-8
J gene: TRBJ2-5
clone size: .
CDR3 DNA: TGTGCCAGCAGCCCCCAGGTGGAGGTCGGAGAGACCCAGTACTTC
CDR3 protein: CASSPQVEVGETQYF

D gene: TRBD2
V gene: TRBV5-1
J gene: TRBJ2-7
clone size: .
CDR3 DNA: TGCGCCAGCAGCTTGGAGGGAGGGATCTACGAGCAGTACTTC
CDR3 protein: CASSLEGGIYEQYF

D gene: .
V gene: TRBV6-5
J gene: TRBJ1-2
clone size: .
CDR3 DNA: TGTGCCAGCAGTTACTCGGACAAAAGGGGTGGCTACACCTTC
CDR3 protein: CASSYSDKRGGYTF

D gene: .
V gene: TRBV5-5
J gene: TRBJ2-7
clone size: .
CDR3 DNA: TGTGCCAGCAGCTTGTCTTGGGGGCTAAGCTCCTACGAGCAGTACTTC
CDR3 protein: CASSLSWGLSSYEQYF

D gene: .
V gene: TRBV29-1
J gene: TRBJ2-5
clone size: .
CDR3 DNA: TGCAGCGTGGTGACAGACCTGGAGACCCAGTACTTC
CDR3 protein: CSVVTDLETQYF

D gene: .
V gene: TRBV5-1
J gene: TRBJ2-1
clone size: .
CDR3 DNA: TGCGCCAGCAGCTTAGGGAGCTCCTACAATGAGCAGTTCTTC
CDR3 protein: CASSLGSSYNEQFF

D gene: .
V gene: TRBV9
J gene: TRBJ1-2
clone size: .
CDR3 DNA: TGTGCCAGCAGTCCCGGGGGGGGGCCCTATGGCTACACCTTC
CDR3 protein: CASSPGGGPYGYTF

D gene: .
V gene: TRBV6-6
J gene: TRBJ1-2
clone size: .
CDR3 DNA: TGTGCCAGCACCACAGGGTTGGGCTATGGCTACACCTTC
CDR3 protein: CASTTGLGYGYTF

D gene: .
V gene: TRBV18
J gene: TRBJ2-1
clone size: .
CDR3 DNA: TGTGCCAGCTCACCTATCGACAATGCGCAGTTCTTC
CDR3 protein: CASSPIDNAQFF

D gene: .
V gene: TRBV7-8
J gene: TRBJ1-1
clone size: .
CDR3 DNA: TGTGCCAGCAGCCCGAGGGCGGGGGTGACTGAAGCTTTCTTT
CDR3 protein: CASSPRAGVTEAFF

D gene: TRBD1
V gene: TRBV5-6
J gene: TRBJ1-2
clone size: .
CDR3 DNA: TGTGCCAGCTCAAGACAGGGGCGGGCCTATGGCTACACCTTC
CDR3 protein: CASSRQGRAYGYTF

D gene: .
V gene: TRBV7-2
J gene: TRBJ1-2
clone size: .
CDR3 DNA: TGTGCCAGCAGCCCCCGTGTGGCAGGCTATGGCTACACCTTC
CDR3 protein: CASSPRVAGYGYTF

D gene: .
V gene: TRBV5-1
J gene: TRBJ1-2
clone size: .
CDR3 DNA: TGCGCCAGCAGCTTGGGGCAGAACTATGGCTACACCTTC
CDR3 protein: CASSLGQNYGYTF

D gene: .
V gene: TRBV6-1
J gene: TRBJ2-1
clone size: once
CDR3 DNA: TGTGCCAGCGCAGTCCACAATGAGCAGTTCTTC
CDR3 protein: CASAVHNEQFF

D gene: .
V gene: TRBV10-2
J gene: TRBJ1-2
clone size: many
CDR3 DNA: TGCGCCAGCAGTGACATAATAGGGGGGGCACCTAACTATGGCTACACCTTC
CDR3 protein: CASSDIIGGAPNYGYTF

D gene: .
V gene: TRBV10-3
J gene: TRBJ1-5
clone size: .
CDR3 DNA: TGTGCCATCAGACCAGGGGGCAATCAGCCCCAGCATTTT
CDR3 protein: CAIRPGGNQPQHF

D gene: .
V gene: TRBV5-1
J gene: TRBJ1-4
clone size: .
CDR3 DNA: TGCGCCAGCAGCTTACAGGGAACTAATGAAAAACTGTTTTTT
CDR3 protein: CASSLQGTNEKLFF

D gene: .
V gene: TRBV4-2
J gene: TRBJ1-2
clone size: .
CDR3 DNA: TGTGCCAGCAGCCAAGATCAGGGCGGAATCTATGGCTACACCTTC
CDR3 protein: CASSQDQGGIYGYTF

D gene: .
V gene: TRBV18
J gene: TRBJ2-5
clone size: .
CDR3 DNA: TGTGCCAGCTCACCTAGTGGAGAGACCCAGTACTTC
CDR3 protein: CASSPSGETQYF

D gene: .
V gene: TRBV5-1
J gene: TRBJ1-3
clone size: .
CDR3 DNA: TGCGCCAGCAGCCTCGAAACCGGGACTGGAAACACCATATATTTT
CDR3 protein: CASSLETGTGNTIYF

D gene: TRBD1
V gene: TRBV18
J gene: TRBJ2-1
clone size: .
CDR3 DNA: TGTGCCAGCTCACTCGGACAGGGCGGAGGCACTGAGCAGTTCTTC
CDR3 protein: CASSLGQGGGTEQFF

D gene: TRBD1
V gene: TRBV7-6
J gene: TRBJ1-1
clone size: .
CDR3 DNA: TGTGCCAGCAGCTTAGGCACAGGGGACACTGAAGCTTTCTTT
CDR3 protein: CASSLGTGDTEAFF

D gene: TRBD2
V gene: TRBV11-3
J gene: TRBJ2-1
clone size: .
CDR3 DNA: TGTGCCAGCAAGGCGGGGGGCTCCTACAATGAGCAGTTCTTC
CDR3 protein: CASKAGGSYNEQFF

D gene: TRBD1
V gene: TRBV18
J gene: TRBJ1-2
clone size: .
CDR3 DNA: TGTGCCAGCTCACTCACTGGGGACAGAACTAACTATGGCTACACCTTC
CDR3 protein: CASSLTGDRTNYGYTF

D gene: .
V gene: TRBV30
J gene: TRBJ1-1
clone size: medium-sized
CDR3 DNA: TGTGCCTGGAGTGTAACCCAGATAGCAAACACTGAAGCTTTCTTT
CDR3 protein: CAWSVTQIANTEAFF

D gene: .
V gene: TRBV5-6
J gene: TRBJ2-7
clone size: .
CDR3 DNA: TGTGCCAGCAGCTTGGTCGAGGCCCACGAGCAGTACTTC
CDR3 protein: CASSLVEAHEQYF

D gene: .
V gene: TRBV12-5
J gene: TRBJ1-3
clone size: once
CDR3 DNA: TGTGCTAGTGGCTACGGGGGAGGAAACACCATATATTTT
CDR3 protein: CASGYGGGNTIYF

D gene: TRBD1
V gene: TRBV12-5
J gene: TRBJ1-1
clone size: .
CDR3 DNA: TGTGCTAGTGGTTTGGACCGAGGGACAGCCACTGAAGCTTTCTTT
CDR3 protein: CASGLDRGTATEAFF

D gene: TRBD1
V gene: TRBV5-1
J gene: TRBJ1-1
clone size: .
CDR3 DNA: TGCGCCAGCAGCTTGAGACAGGGGGCGTTCTCGAACACTGAAGCTTTCTTT
CDR3 protein: CASSLRQGAFSNTEAFF

D gene: TRBD1
V gene: TRBV6-6
J gene: TRBJ2-7
clone size: .
CDR3 DNA: TGTGCCAGCAGTTACGGGCAGGGGGCCTACGAGCAGTACTTC
CDR3 protein: CASSYGQGAYEQYF

D gene: .
V gene: TRBV5-1
J gene: TRBJ2-7
clone size: .
CDR3 DNA: TGCGCCAGCAGCCTAGGTCGGGGGACGGGCCACTACGAGCAGTACTTC
CDR3 protein: CASSLGRGTGHYEQYF

D gene: .
V gene: TRBV5-4
J gene: TRBJ1-2
clone size: .
CDR3 DNA: TGTGCCAGCAGCTCGGGGACATCGGACCCACGTTTGCGGGGCTACACCTTC
CDR3 protein: CASSSGTSDPRLRGYTF

D gene: .
V gene: TRBV5-1
J gene: TRBJ1-6
clone size: few
CDR3 DNA: TGCGCCAGCAGCTTGGACGGGGGCGGGAGTAATTCACCCCTCCACTTT
CDR3 protein: CASSLDGGGSNSPLHF

D gene: TRBD1
V gene: TRBV11-3
J gene: TRBJ2-5
clone size: .
CDR3 DNA: TGTGCCAGCAGCTTGGGGCAGGGGGCGTTAGAGGAGACCCAGTACTTC
CDR3 protein: CASSLGQGALEETQYF

D gene: .
V gene: TRBV19
J gene: TRBJ2-1
clone size: once
CDR3 DNA: TGTGCCAGTAGTATAAGCCCCTCCGGGGGGCCACACAATGAGCAGTTCTTC
CDR3 protein: CASSISPSGGPHNEQFF

D gene: .
V gene: TRBV9
J gene: TRBJ1-2
clone size: .
CDR3 DNA: TGTGCCAGCAGCGTAGCGGGAGGGTTAGGCTACACCTTC
CDR3 protein: CASSVAGGLGYTF

D gene: .
V gene: TRBV2
J gene: TRBJ1-5
clone size: once
CDR3 DNA: TGTGCCAGCAGACCCAGGGGTGGGAGCAATCAGCCCCAGCATTTT
CDR3 protein: CASRPRGGSNQPQHF

D gene: TRBD1
V gene: TRBV27
J gene: TRBJ1-5
clone size: .
CDR3 DNA: TGTGCCAGCAGAAGGACCGGGACAGGGAATCAGCCCCAGCATTTT
CDR3 protein: CASRRTGTGNQPQHF

D gene: .
V gene: TRBV30
J gene: TRBJ1-6
clone size: once
CDR3 DNA: TGTGCCTGGACAAAGTCGGGACTAAATTCACCCCTCCACTTT
CDR3 protein: CAWTKSGLNSPLHF